This TCR beta chain was sequenced in a study of blood T cells in healthy people across ages. Study-wide points: The diversity estimates, figures obtained from one million T cells, were considered underestimates.

A J-beta primer mix and a sample-barcoded 5' primer were used in a second PCR of about 7 to 12 cycles. TCRdb reprocessed the 5' RACE reads with MiXCR, giving one entry per CDR3 protein. The sample has fewer than 650,000 distinct CDR3 sequences; about 29% are singletons. Germline CDR1 SGHTA, CDR2 FQGNSA. J lost 5 bases, V lost 5 bases, and 5 bases had no gene match. This CDR3 is built from 13 residues. This clonotype was counted only a few times. Its antigen is undetermined. These data were also reused for a study on T cells of mothers and their children.

The specimen was blood. The V and J genes are TRBV7-2 and TRBJ1-2; 7 positions match TRBD1. The clonotype was recovered from a boy aged 2 to 10 in good health. The CDR3 reads CASSPGTEYGYTF. The CDR3 bases are TGTGCCAGCAGCCCGGGGACAGAGTATGGCTACACCTTC.